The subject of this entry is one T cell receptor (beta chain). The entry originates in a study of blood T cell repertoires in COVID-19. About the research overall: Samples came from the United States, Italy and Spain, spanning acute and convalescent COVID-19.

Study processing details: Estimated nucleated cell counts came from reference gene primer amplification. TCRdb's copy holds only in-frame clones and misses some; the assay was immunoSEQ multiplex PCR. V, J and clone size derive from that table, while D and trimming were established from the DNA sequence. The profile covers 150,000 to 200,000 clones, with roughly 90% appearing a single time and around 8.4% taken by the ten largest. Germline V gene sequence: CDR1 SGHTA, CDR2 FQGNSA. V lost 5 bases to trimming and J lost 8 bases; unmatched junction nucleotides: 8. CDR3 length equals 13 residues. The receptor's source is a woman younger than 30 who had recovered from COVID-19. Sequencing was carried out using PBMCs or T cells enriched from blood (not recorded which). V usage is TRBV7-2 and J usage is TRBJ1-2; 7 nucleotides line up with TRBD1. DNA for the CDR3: TGTGCCAGCAGCCCCCGGACAGGACACGGCTACACCTTC. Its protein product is CASSPRTGHGYTF.